One sample yielded the 24 T cell receptor beta chains listed below, sequenced in a study of technical replicates of blood from a handful of donors. TCRdb's copy holds only in-frame clones and misses some; the assay was immunoSEQ multiplex PCR. The sample has about 85,000 clones, roughly 94% seen once. Sequencing was performed on T cells isolated from PBMCs. All receptors come from a human donor in good health.

The CDR3 sequence: CASSGEGSIQETQYF. The CDR3 DNA reads as TGTGCCAGCAGTGGAGAGGGCTCAATCCAAGAGACCCAGTACTTC. This rearrangement joins TRBV9 to TRBJ2-5; D is perhaps TRBD2 (5 bases). CDR1 is SGDLS and CDR2 is YYNGEE in the germline V gene. This CDR3 has 15 residues. V was shortened by 5 bases and J by 1 base, with 15 bases between the two germline ends.

The chain carries TRBV6-5 and TRBJ1-2; a possible D gene is TRBD1 (6 bases). The germline V and J ends were trimmed by 0 bases and 7 bases, with 15 bases remaining between them. There are 15 residues in the CDR3. Germline CDR1 and CDR2: MNHEY and SVGAGI. CDR3 coding DNA: TGTGCCAGCAGTTACTCGAAACGGGGGGCGCGTGGCTACACCTTC. It translates to CASSYSKRGARGYTF.

The V and J genes are TRBV5-1 and TRBJ2-3; 10 bases are a match to TRBD2. With 4 bases clipped from V and 6 bases from J, the junction kept 11 bases outside the gene matches. The CDR3 totals 16 residues. CDR1 is SGHRS, CDR2 YFSETQ, per germline. Here the CDR3 reads CASSPGSGGGLDTQYF. CDR3 bases: TGCGCCAGCAGCCCTGGAAGCGGGGGGGGCCTGGATACGCAGTATTTT.

This chain links TRBV6-5 with TRBJ2-1, with TRBD2 matching over 8 bases. The CDR3 loop spans 13 amino acids. V trimming: 7 bases; J trimming: 3 bases; junction bases outside the gene matches: 2. In germline, CDR1 is MNHEY, CDR2 SVGAGI. CDR3 nucleotides: TGTGCCAGCACCCGGGAGGGCTACAATGAGCAGTTCTTC. This sequence encodes CASTREGYNEQFF.

This clone came up once. This sequence joins TRBV27 and TRBJ2-6, with D possibly matching TRBD2 (5 bases). Trimming took off 1 base at V and 2 bases at J, with 12 bases between the two ends. The CDR3 runs 17 residues. In germline, CDR1 is MNHEY, CDR2 SMNVEV (reference sequence). The CDR3 DNA reads TGTGCCAGCAGTTTATTCCCGGGGTCCCCTGGGGCCAACGTCCTGACTTTC. It translates to CASSLFPGSPGANVLTF.

The rearrangement uses TRBV2 and TRBJ2-7; TRBD1 aligns across 8 bases. The CDR3 has 14 residues. With 4 bases clipped from V and 7 bases from J, the junction kept 9 bases outside the gene matches. The V gene's germline CDR1 is SNHLY and CDR2 FYNNEI. The CDR3: CASSGDRSVREQYF. The CDR3 DNA follows: TGTGCCAGCAGTGGGGACAGGTCCGTCCGGGAGCAGTACTTC.

This chain links TRBV25-1 with TRBJ1-1; D is undetermined. The CDR3 sequence is 12 residues long. CDR1 MGHDK and CDR2 SYGVNS come from the germline V gene. Between the trimmed V and J ends, which lost 6 bases and 2 bases, there was a span of 7 bases. The CDR3 DNA sequence: TGTGCCAGCAGGAGCGGAAACACTGAAGCTTTCTTT. Encoded protein: CASRSGNTEAFF.

The chain carries TRBV5-4 and TRBJ2-6; D is possibly TRBD1 (6 bases). The CDR3 sequence is 20 residues long. Germline V gene sequence: CDR1 SGHNT, CDR2 YYREEE (reference sequence). Trimming took off 4 bases at V and 0 bases at J, with 23 bases between the two ends. CDR3 residues: CASSPTTRGGILSGANVLTF. For the CDR3, the DNA is TGTGCCAGCAGCCCCACCACCAGGGGCGGAATCCTCTCTGGGGCCAACGTCCTGACTTTC. Drawing the rest from reference TRBV5-4 and TRBJ2-6, the complete variable domain is ETGVTQSPTHLIKTRGQQVTLRCSSQSGHNTVSWYQQALGQGPQFIFQYYREEENGRGNFPPRFSGLQFPNYSSELNVNALELDDSALYLCASSPTTRGGILSGANVLTFGAGSRLTVL.

The CDR3 DNA is TGTGCCAGCAGACGACAGTTCTCTGGAAACACCATATATTTT. Protein product: CASRRQFSGNTIYF. The chain recombines TRBV28 with TRBJ1-3, with a possible D match to TRBD1 (5 bases). Germline CDR1 MDHEN, CDR2 SYDVKM. CDR3 size: 14 residues. Trimming took 6 bases from V and 0 from J, leaving 9 bases between them.

This clone was recorded once. The chain carries TRBV5-4 and TRBJ1-6, with 9 bases aligning to TRBD1. The CDR3 length is 15 residues. Per germline, CDR1 SGHNT and CDR2 YYREEE (reference sequence). V was clipped by 4 bases and J by 9 bases; unmatched bases: 8. The CDR3 protein is CASSVDRGLGSPLHF. DNA for the CDR3: TGTGCCAGCAGCGTGGACAGGGGACTCGGTTCACCCCTCCACTTT.

This rearrangement joins TRBV25-1 to TRBJ2-5, with TRBD1 matching over 7 bases. The trim removed 2 bases at V and 0 bases at J, leaving 12 bases unmatched. The CDR3 is made up of 18 amino acids. Germline CDR1 is MGHDK and CDR2 is SYGVNS. CDR3 DNA sequence: TGTGCCAGCAGTGAAAGGTGGTGGGACAGACCCTACCAAGAGACCCAGTACTTC. Amino acids: CASSERWWDRPYQETQYF.

The chain uses TRBV5-1 and TRBJ2-2, with a weak D call TRBD1 (6 bases). This CDR3 comprises 17 residues. Per the germline V gene, CDR1 is SGHRS and CDR2 is YFSETQ. V was shortened by 0 bases and J by 3 bases, with 15 bases between the two germline ends. This CDR3 reads CASSLDGQGPDTGELFF. CDR3 nucleotide sequence: TGCGCCAGCAGCTTGGACGGGCAGGGGCCCGACACCGGGGAGCTGTTTTTT.

This rearrangement joins TRBV7-9 to TRBJ1-1; perhaps TRBD1 as D (5 bases). Trimming shortened V by 0 bases and J by 1 base, and 12 bases separated the two germline ends. Germline V CDR1 and CDR2: SEHNR, FQNEAQ (reference sequence). The CDR3 contains 16 residues. CDR3 region: CASSLARGARNTEAFF. The CDR3 DNA reads TGTGCCAGCAGCTTAGCGCGTGGGGCGCGGAACACTGAAGCTTTCTTT.

This clone was found once. J is TRBJ2-7 and V is TRBV27; 8 nucleotides align to TRBD2. The CDR3 length is 15 residues. J was trimmed by 4 bases and V by 0 bases; bases with no gene match: 5. The V gene's germline CDR1 is MNHEY and CDR2 SMNVEV (reference sequence). CDR3 in DNA: TGTGCCAGCAGTTTATCTTCAGCGGGGGCTTACGAGCAGTACTTC. Translated: CASSLSSAGAYEQYF.

The chain couples TRBV5-4 to TRBJ2-3; D unclear. The V gene lost 3 bases and the J gene lost 0 bases, with 8 bases spanning the gap. Germline CDR1 SGHNT, CDR2 YYREEE (reference sequence). The CDR3 covers 14 residues. The CDR3 region has the DNA TGTGCCAGCAGCTCCCCAGAAAGCACAGATACGCAGTATTTT. The encoded protein is CASSSPESTDTQYF.

This clone has a handful of counts. The chain links TRBV10-1 to TRBJ2-7; maybe TRBD1 (5 bases). This CDR3 contains 14 residues. V lost 2 bases and J lost 0, with 8 bases in between. Germline V gene data show CDR1 as WNHNN and CDR2 as SYGVQD (reference sequence). The CDR3 spells CASSEDSSSYEQYF. The CDR3 DNA follows: TGCGCCAGCAGTGAGGACAGCAGCTCCTACGAGCAGTACTTC.

V and J are TRBV7-2 and TRBJ1-2, with D tentatively TRBD1 (5 bases). This CDR3 spans 15 amino acids. CDR1 is SGHTA, CDR2 FQGNSA, per germline. The V end lost 1 base, the J end lost 7 bases, and 16 bases lay between the germline ends. This chain's CDR3 is CASSLDGQGESGYTF. Here the CDR3 DNA reads TGTGCCAGCAGCTTAGATGGGCAGGGCGAGAGTGGCTACACCTTC.

This chain joins TRBV2 and TRBJ2-7, with TRBD2 identical over 9 bases. The CDR3 totals 16 residues. V was clipped by 8 bases and J by 2 bases; unmatched bases: 13. In germline, CDR1 is SNHLY, CDR2 FYNNEI. The CDR3 here is CASGGAPAGGTYEQYF. CDR3 DNA sequence: TGTGCCAGCGGGGGGGCCCCAGCGGGAGGTACCTACGAGCAGTACTTC.

This chain links TRBV19 with TRBJ1-1; 7 nucleotides line up with TRBD1. J was trimmed by 3 bases and V by 9 bases; bases with no gene match: 13. The germline V gene has CDR1 LNHDA and CDR2 SQIVND (reference sequence). This CDR3 has 15 residues. CDR3 coding DNA: TGTGCCAGCCAAACAGGGGTTGGTCCGTACACTGAAGCTTTCTTT. This sequence encodes CASQTGVGPYTEAFF.

The V call is TRBV19, the J call TRBJ1-1, with D maybe TRBD1 (5 bases). Germline CDR1 is LNHDA and CDR2 is SQIVND (reference sequence). The CDR3 extends over 16 amino acids. Trimming took off 7 bases at V and 2 bases at J, with 20 bases between the two ends. This CDR3 reads CASKPGLPNGNTEAFF. The CDR3 DNA reads as TGTGCCAGTAAGCCGGGACTCCCAAACGGAAACACTGAAGCTTTCTTT.

The rearrangement joins TRBV6-5 to TRBJ1-1, with a tentative D call TRBD1 (5 bases). The germline gives CDR1 MNHEY, CDR2 SVGAGI. The V end lost 10 bases, the J end lost 1 base, and 13 bases lay between the germline ends. This CDR3 comprises 13 residues. The CDR3 DNA reads TGTGCCACCTGGGGGGTTCCGAACACTGAAGCTTTCTTT. Translated: CATWGVPNTEAFF.

CDR3 sequence: CASSEFTDPITEAFF. The CDR3 DNA reads as TGTGCCAGCAGTGAATTCACAGACCCAATCACTGAAGCTTTCTTT. This chain connects TRBV25-1 to TRBJ1-1; D remains unclear. The ends were cut back, 1 base at V and 4 bases at J, with 13 bases in the middle. CDR1 is MGHDK, CDR2 SYGVNS, per germline. The CDR3 extends over 15 amino acids.

V usage is TRBV7-9 and J usage is TRBJ2-5; TRBD2 might be the D (6 bases). CDR1 and CDR2 from the germline V gene are SEHNR and FQNEAQ (reference sequence). Trimming took off 3 bases at V and 5 bases at J, with 10 bases between the two ends. The CDR3 runs to 13 residues. The CDR3: CASSLVGGETQYF. The DNA of the CDR3 is TGTGCCAGCAGCTTGGTGGGAGGCGAGACCCAGTACTTC.

This clone was recorded only once. The chain carries TRBV19 and TRBJ2-3; TRBD2 aligns across 8 bases. CDR3 length: 17 amino acids. Germline CDR1 LNHDA, CDR2 SQIVND (reference sequence). V was pared by 6 bases and J by 2 bases, with 13 bases of the junction left unmatched. The CDR3 sequence is CASRPPGGGGLTDTQYF. CDR3 nucleotide sequence: TGTGCCAGTAGACCCCCGGGGGGCGGGGGGCTCACAGATACGCAGTATTTT.